What follows describes a single TCR beta chain. The CDR3 length is 13 residues. V lost 3 bases, J lost 3 bases, and 9 bases lay in between. This record comes from a study of T cell responses to AZD1222 COVID-19 vaccine. Assay: immunoSEQ multiplex PCR; the TCRdb copy retains only in-frame clones and omits some. The repertoire holds 110,000 or so clones, with around 84% as singletons. The V and J genes are TRBV12-3 or TRBV12-4 and TRBJ2-7; D ambiguous. The input for sequencing was peripheral blood, taken 28 days after the second AZD1222 dose. This receptor was obtained from an adult who received the AZD1222 COVID-19 vaccine. CDR3 sequence (DNA): TGTGCCAGCAGTTTGGGCTTTTACTACGAGCAGTACTTC. Its translation: CASSLGFYYEQYF.